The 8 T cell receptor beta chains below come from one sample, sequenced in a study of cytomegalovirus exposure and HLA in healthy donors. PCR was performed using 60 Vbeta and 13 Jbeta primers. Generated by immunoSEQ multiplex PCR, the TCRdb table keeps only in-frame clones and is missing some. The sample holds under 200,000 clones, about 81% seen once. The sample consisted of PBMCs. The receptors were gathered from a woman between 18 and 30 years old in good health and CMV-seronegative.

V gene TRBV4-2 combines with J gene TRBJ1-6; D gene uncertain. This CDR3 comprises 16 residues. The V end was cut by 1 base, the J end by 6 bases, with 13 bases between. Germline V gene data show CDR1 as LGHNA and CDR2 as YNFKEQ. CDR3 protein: CASSQVTSRGNSPLHF. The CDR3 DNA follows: TGTGCCAGCAGCCAAGTGACCTCTCGGGGTAATTCACCCCTCCACTTT.

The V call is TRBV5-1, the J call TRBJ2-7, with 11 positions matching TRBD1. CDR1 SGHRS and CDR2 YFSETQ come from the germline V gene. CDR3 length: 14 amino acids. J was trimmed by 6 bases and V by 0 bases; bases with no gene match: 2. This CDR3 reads CASSLGTGGVEQYF. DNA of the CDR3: TGCGCCAGCAGCTTGGGGACAGGGGGCGTCGAGCAGTACTTC.

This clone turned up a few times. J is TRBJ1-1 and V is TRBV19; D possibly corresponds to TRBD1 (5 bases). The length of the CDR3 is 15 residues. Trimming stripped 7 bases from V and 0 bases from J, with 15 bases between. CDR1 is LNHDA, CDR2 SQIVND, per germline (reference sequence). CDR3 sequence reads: CASTKRAGMNTEAFF. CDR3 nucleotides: TGTGCCAGTACCAAAAGGGCAGGGATGAACACTGAAGCTTTCTTT.

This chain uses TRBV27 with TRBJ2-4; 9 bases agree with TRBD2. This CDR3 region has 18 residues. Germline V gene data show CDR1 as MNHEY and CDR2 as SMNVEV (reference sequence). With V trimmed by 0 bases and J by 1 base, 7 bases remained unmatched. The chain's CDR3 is CASSLSGGLAGAKNIQYF. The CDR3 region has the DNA TGTGCCAGCAGTTTATCGGGTGGGCTAGCGGGGGCCAAAAACATTCAGTACTTC.

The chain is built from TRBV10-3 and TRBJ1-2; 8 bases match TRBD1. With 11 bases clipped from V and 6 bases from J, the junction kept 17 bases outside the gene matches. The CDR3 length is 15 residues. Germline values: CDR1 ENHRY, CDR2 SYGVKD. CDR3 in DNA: TGTGCCTCAGGCACCGTTCGGACAGGGTTGAATGGCTACACCTTC. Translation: CASGTVRTGLNGYTF.

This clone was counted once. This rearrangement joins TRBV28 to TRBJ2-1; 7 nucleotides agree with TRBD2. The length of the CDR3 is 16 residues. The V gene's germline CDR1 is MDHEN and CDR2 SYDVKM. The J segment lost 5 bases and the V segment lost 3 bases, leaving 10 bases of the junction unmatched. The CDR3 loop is CASSLLRASGNNEQFF. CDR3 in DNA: TGTGCCAGCAGTTTGTTAAGGGCTAGCGGTAACAATGAGCAGTTCTTC.

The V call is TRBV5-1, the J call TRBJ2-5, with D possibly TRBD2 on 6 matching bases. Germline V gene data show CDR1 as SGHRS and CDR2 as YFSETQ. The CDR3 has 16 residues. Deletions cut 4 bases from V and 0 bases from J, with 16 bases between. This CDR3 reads CASSPGNSGNQETQYF. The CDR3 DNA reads TGCGCCAGCAGCCCCGGTAATAGCGGAAACCAAGAGACCCAGTACTTC.

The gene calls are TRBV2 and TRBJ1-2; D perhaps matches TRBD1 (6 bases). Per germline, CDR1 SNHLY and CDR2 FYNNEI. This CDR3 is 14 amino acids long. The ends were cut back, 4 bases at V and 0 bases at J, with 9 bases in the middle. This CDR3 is CASSGGQTNYGYTF. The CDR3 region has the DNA TGTGCCAGCAGTGGAGGACAGACTAACTATGGCTACACCTTC.